This TCR beta chain was recovered during a study of blood T cell repertoires in COVID-19. Some clones are missing from TCRdb's copy, which holds only in-frame ones; the method was immunoSEQ multiplex PCR. This table holds 200,000 to 300,000 clones, about 89% found once. Each participant's cohort was designated according to participant-reported clinical history. Recovery meant two consecutive negative NP/OP PCR tests, professional clearance, or resolved symptoms. This clonotype was sampled from a man aged 35-49 years who had recovered from COVID-19. Sequencing was performed on PBMCs or T cells enriched from blood (not recorded which).

The CDR3: CASTPSGTPNNEQFF. In DNA, the CDR3 is TGTGCCAGCACGCCATCCGGGACTCCTAACAATGAGCAGTTCTTC. This rearrangement joins TRBV7-2 to TRBJ2-1; maybe TRBD2 (6 bases). This CDR3 region has 15 residues. From germline, CDR1 is SGHTA and CDR2 FQGNSA. Trimming pared 7 bases from V and 5 bases from J, leaving 18 bases between.